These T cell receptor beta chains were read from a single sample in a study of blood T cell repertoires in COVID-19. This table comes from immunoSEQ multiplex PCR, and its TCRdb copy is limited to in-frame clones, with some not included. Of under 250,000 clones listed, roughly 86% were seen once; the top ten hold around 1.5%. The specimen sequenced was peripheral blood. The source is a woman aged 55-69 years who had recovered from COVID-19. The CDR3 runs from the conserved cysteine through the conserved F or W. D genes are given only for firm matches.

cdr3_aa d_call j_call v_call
CASSYGQGSEKLFF - TRBJ1-4 TRBV6-5
CASHSRDNEQFF - TRBJ2-1 TRBV12-3/TRBV12-4
CSVSMGDQPQHF - TRBJ1-5 TRBV29-1
CASSQMAGAHEKLFF - TRBJ1-4 TRBV3-1/TRBV3-2
CAISEGAVGSPQHF - TRBJ1-5 TRBV10-3
CASSLLGGGVETQYF - TRBJ2-5 TRBV7-3
CASSQYRVNTEAFF - TRBJ1-1 TRBV4-3
CASGKGGNQPQHF - TRBJ1-5 TRBV12-5
CASSLGGDGYTF TRBD1 TRBJ1-2 TRBV5-4
CASSWLAGTDTQYF - TRBJ2-3 TRBV5-1
CASTIGTANGELFF TRBD1 TRBJ2-2 TRBV2
CASSRTSGVNGELFF TRBD2 TRBJ2-2 TRBV7-8
CSASSGPQFYNEQFF - TRBJ2-1 TRBV20-1
CASSSTSAGFTGELFF TRBD2 TRBJ2-2 TRBV5-4
CASSTDRGLGQFF TRBD1 TRBJ2-1 TRBV6-5
CAISASGLLGNEQFF TRBD2 TRBJ2-1 TRBV10-3
CASSLRGGTEAFF - TRBJ1-1 TRBV18
CASSQRGQGATEAFF TRBD1 TRBJ1-1 TRBV4-2
CASSKGGTGPYEQYF TRBD1 TRBJ2-7 TRBV5-4
CASSFGMNTEAFF - TRBJ1-1 TRBV5-1
CASRKGQTFYEQYF TRBD1 TRBJ2-7 TRBV5-8
CASSLTGGREGVAFF - TRBJ1-1 TRBV7-3